The present entry profiles one T cell receptor beta chain with its context. Its antigen is unidentified. Samples underwent the assay at deep level. The method was immunoSEQ multiplex PCR; TCRdb's version includes in-frame clones alone and lacks a portion of them. This table holds 2 million to 2.5 million clones, approximately 96% found once. This specimen comes from a study of shared clonotypes between healthy human individuals. Every contributor of samples was a Caucasian grown-up residing in Nashville, Tennessee. Study-wide results and limits: Memory subsets generally showed lower estimated richness than naive subsets. Clonotype sharing among donors was expected to depend on sequencing depth.

The TCR was taken from a man younger than 35 in good health. Sequencing was performed on naive CD4+ T cells sorted from blood. Subset denoted: CD45RA+ positively selected.

This chain's CDR3 is CASGNRGKNTEAFF. Written as DNA, the CDR3 is TGTGCCAGCGGGAACAGGGGAAAGAACACTGAAGCTTTCTTT. The chain recombines TRBV6-6 with TRBJ1-1; 7 bases are a match to TRBD1. V shed 8 bases, J shed 1 base, and the junction held 7 bases outside the gene matches. The CDR3 spans 14 residues. CDR1 and CDR2 (germline): MNHNY, SVGAGI (reference sequence).